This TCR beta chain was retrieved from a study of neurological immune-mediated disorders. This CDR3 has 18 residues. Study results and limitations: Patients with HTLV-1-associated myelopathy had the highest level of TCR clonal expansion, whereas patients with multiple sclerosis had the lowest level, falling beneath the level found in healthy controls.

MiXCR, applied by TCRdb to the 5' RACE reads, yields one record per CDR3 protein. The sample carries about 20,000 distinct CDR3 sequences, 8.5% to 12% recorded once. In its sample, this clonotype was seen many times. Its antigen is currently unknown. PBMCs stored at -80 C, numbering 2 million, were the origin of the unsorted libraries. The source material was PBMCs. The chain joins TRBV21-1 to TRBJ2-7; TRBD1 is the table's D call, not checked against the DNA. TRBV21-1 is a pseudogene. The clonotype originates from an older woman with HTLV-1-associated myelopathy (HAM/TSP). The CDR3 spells CASSKKSREGQGGCEQYF. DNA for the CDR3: TGTGCCAGCAGCAAAAAATCACGGGAAGGACAGGGAGGGTGCGAGCAGTACTTC.